The present T cell receptor (beta chain) was sequenced within a study of PD-1 blockade in classical Hodgkin lymphoma. As for the study in general: Patients were administered nivolumab (3 mg/kg intravenously) every 2 weeks.

Stated time point: cycle 4 day 1 (C4D1), after less than 7 weeks of nivolumab. Patients all relapsed after autologous stem cell transplantation, and there was variation in brentuximab vedotin exposure. Comments on this clone: Antigen unknown.

Study outcomes and limitations: By C4D1 there was a significant rise in CD4+ TCR diversity but not in CD8+ TCR diversity. Reports described newly diagnosed patients as having lower baseline TCR diversity than healthy donors.

Profiled with immunoSEQ multiplex PCR; TCRdb holds only in-frame clones, not every one. The sample includes approximately 20,000 clones, over 60% of them seen just once. The origin of this receptor is a human donor with classical Hodgkin lymphoma. The sequences come from peripheral blood mononuclear cells (PBMCs), collected before the fourth cycle of nivolumab.

The CDR3 DNA is TGTGCCAGCAGCTCACGTCGGAGTAGCGGCTACAATGAGCAGTTCTTC. It encodes CASSSRRSSGYNEQFF. This sequence joins TRBV7-9 and TRBJ2-1; the D gene is possibly TRBD2 (6 bases). Germline CDR1 SEHNR, CDR2 FQNEAQ (reference sequence). The CDR3 totals 16 residues. The ends were cut back, 4 bases at V and 3 bases at J, with 16 bases in the middle.